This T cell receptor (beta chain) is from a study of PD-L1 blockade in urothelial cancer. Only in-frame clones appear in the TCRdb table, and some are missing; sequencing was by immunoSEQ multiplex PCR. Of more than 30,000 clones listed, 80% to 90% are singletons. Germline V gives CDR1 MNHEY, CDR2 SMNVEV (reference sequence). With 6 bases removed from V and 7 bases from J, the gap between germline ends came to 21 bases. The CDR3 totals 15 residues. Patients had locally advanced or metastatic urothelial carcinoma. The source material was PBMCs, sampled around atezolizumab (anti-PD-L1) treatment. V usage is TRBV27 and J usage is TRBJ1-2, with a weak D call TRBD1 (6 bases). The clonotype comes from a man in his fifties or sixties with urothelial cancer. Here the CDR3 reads CASRLSTGTRSGYTF. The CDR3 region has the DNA TGTGCCAGCAGACTTAGCACCGGGACAAGATCTGGCTACACCTTC.